This TCR beta chain was obtained from a study of cytomegalovirus exposure and HLA in healthy donors. The PCR employed 60 Vbeta primers together with 13 Jbeta primers. The data were produced by immunoSEQ multiplex PCR, yet TCRdb's version contains in-frame clones alone and is incomplete. The data show about 74,000 clones, and the top ten clones hold 7.5%. Points from the study as a whole: Reports showed the classifier diagnosing cytomegalovirus status with high specificity and sensitivity.

The CDR3 totals 13 residues. V was clipped by 8 bases and J by 4 bases; unmatched bases: 8. Germline V gives CDR1 MDHEN, CDR2 SYDVKM. For this clone: Its antigen is unknown.

Sequenced sample: PBMCs. This chain uses TRBV28 with TRBJ2-7, with 7 bases matching TRBD1. The TCR comes from a female donor in good health and CMV-seropositive. CDR3 in DNA: TGTGCCAGCCTCAGGGACAGCCCTTACGAGCAGTACTTC. Translated, it gives CASLRDSPYEQYF.